Listed below are T cell receptor beta chains from one sample, sequenced in a study of circulating and synovial CD4+ cells in juvenile arthritis. TCRdb's copy holds only in-frame clones and misses some; the assay was immunoSEQ multiplex PCR. The table shows tens of thousands of clones, with 90% to 95% occurring only once. Sequenced material: CD4+ T cells from blood. These receptors all come from a human donor with juvenile idiopathic arthritis. Both conserved end residues are part of each CDR3. Fields, in order: J gene, V gene, D gene, clone size, CDR3 protein, CDR3 DNA. D genes are given only for firm matches. Size is omitted from some rows. Given values are once, few, many or a class for expanded clones.

j_call: TRBJ2-3
v_call: TRBV5-6
d_call: -
clone_size: -
cdr3_aa: CASSPPGLTLHTQYF
cdr3_nt: TGTGCCAGCAGCCCCCCGGGACTGACACTCCATACGCAGTATTTT

j_call: TRBJ2-3
v_call: TRBV19
d_call: -
clone_size: -
cdr3_aa: CASVGTSRVTDTQYF
cdr3_nt: TGTGCCAGTGTTGGCACTAGCCGTGTCACAGATACGCAGTATTTT

j_call: TRBJ2-7
v_call: TRBV14
d_call: -
clone_size: -
cdr3_aa: CASSQGWGEPYEQYF
cdr3_nt: TGTGCCAGCAGCCAAGGGTGGGGAGAACCCTACGAGCAGTACTTC

j_call: TRBJ2-7
v_call: TRBV4-3
d_call: -
clone_size: -
cdr3_aa: CASSQEVVYEQYF
cdr3_nt: TGCGCCAGCAGCCAGGAGGTGGTCTACGAGCAGTACTTC

j_call: TRBJ1-1
v_call: TRBV6-5
d_call: -
clone_size: -
cdr3_aa: CASSIPSDRNTEAFF
cdr3_nt: TGTGCCAGCAGTATTCCCTCGGACAGGAACACTGAAGCTTTCTTT

j_call: TRBJ2-2
v_call: TRBV5-1
d_call: TRBD1
clone_size: -
cdr3_aa: CASSPGTAGGELFF
cdr3_nt: TGCGCCAGCAGCCCGGGGACAGCCGGTGGGGAGCTGTTTTTT

j_call: TRBJ2-7
v_call: TRBV9
d_call: TRBD2
clone_size: -
cdr3_aa: CASSVAPGTTLGEQYF
cdr3_nt: TGTGCCAGCAGCGTAGCTCCCGGGACTACTCTTGGAGAGCAGTACTTC

j_call: TRBJ2-7
v_call: TRBV7-9
d_call: TRBD2
clone_size: -
cdr3_aa: CASTLGMAGVGEQYF
cdr3_nt: TGTGCCAGCACCCTGGGGATGGCGGGAGTCGGAGAGCAGTACTTC

j_call: TRBJ2-3
v_call: TRBV7-2
d_call: TRBD2
clone_size: -
cdr3_aa: CASSPTSGRARADTQYF
cdr3_nt: TGTGCCAGCAGCCCCACTAGCGGGAGGGCCAGGGCAGATACGCAGTATTTT

j_call: TRBJ2-1
v_call: TRBV30
d_call: TRBD2
clone_size: -
cdr3_aa: CAWSVRLGFGTSGNQFF
cdr3_nt: TGTGCCTGGAGTGTACGTCTTGGGTTCGGGACTAGCGGGAACCAGTTCTTC

j_call: TRBJ2-3
v_call: TRBV7-9
d_call: TRBD1
clone_size: -
cdr3_aa: CASSPWTGSSTDTQYF
cdr3_nt: TGTGCCAGCAGCCCATGGACAGGGTCAAGCACAGATACGCAGTATTTT

j_call: TRBJ2-7
v_call: TRBV7-3
d_call: TRBD2
clone_size: -
cdr3_aa: CASSSSGGAREQYF
cdr3_nt: TGTGCCAGCAGCTCAAGCGGGGGGGCTCGCGAGCAGTACTTC

j_call: TRBJ1-1
v_call: TRBV4-1
d_call: -
clone_size: -
cdr3_aa: CASSQVGGRKKNTEAFF
cdr3_nt: TGCGCCAGCAGCCAAGTGGGGGGGCGTAAGAAGAACACTGAAGCTTTCTTT

j_call: TRBJ2-5
v_call: TRBV18
d_call: -
clone_size: -
cdr3_aa: CASSPSVADSKVGETQYF
cdr3_nt: TGTGCCAGCTCACCGTCGGTCGCGGACAGTAAAGTAGGAGAGACCCAGTACTTC

j_call: TRBJ1-1
v_call: TRBV29-1
d_call: TRBD1
clone_size: once
cdr3_aa: CSVAGQLNTEAFF
cdr3_nt: TGCAGCGTCGCGGGACAGTTGAACACTGAAGCTTTCTTT

j_call: TRBJ2-7
v_call: TRBV6-1
d_call: TRBD1
clone_size: -
cdr3_aa: CASPKRQGTSEQYF
cdr3_nt: TGTGCCAGCCCAAAACGACAGGGTACTTCCGAGCAGTACTTC

j_call: TRBJ2-2
v_call: TRBV5-1
d_call: TRBD1
clone_size: -
cdr3_aa: CASSSGQHTGELFF
cdr3_nt: TGCGCCAGCAGCTCGGGACAGCACACCGGGGAGCTGTTTTTT

j_call: TRBJ1-2
v_call: TRBV6-1
d_call: -
clone_size: -
cdr3_aa: CASSPGGLDYGYTF
cdr3_nt: TGTGCCAGCTCCCCGGGGGGGTTGGACTATGGCTACACCTTC

j_call: TRBJ2-5
v_call: TRBV6-1
d_call: TRBD1
clone_size: -
cdr3_aa: CASSAGQQETQYF
cdr3_nt: TGTGCCAGCAGTGCGGGACAGCAAGAGACCCAGTACTTC

j_call: TRBJ2-3
v_call: TRBV5-4
d_call: TRBD1
clone_size: -
cdr3_aa: CASSLIGTVTDTQYF
cdr3_nt: TGTGCCAGCAGCTTGATCGGGACAGTAACAGATACGCAGTATTTT

j_call: TRBJ2-7
v_call: TRBV6-1
d_call: -
clone_size: -
cdr3_aa: CASSEAMGFTGRREQYF
cdr3_nt: TGTGCCAGCAGTGAAGCAATGGGTTTTACAGGACGACGGGAGCAGTACTTC

j_call: TRBJ2-7
v_call: TRBV6-5
d_call: -
clone_size: -
cdr3_aa: CASSIRQSYEQYF
cdr3_nt: TGTGCCAGCAGTATTAGACAGTCCTACGAGCAGTACTTC

j_call: TRBJ2-7
v_call: TRBV19
d_call: TRBD1
clone_size: once
cdr3_aa: CASSTPPGTGIRREQYF
cdr3_nt: TGTGCCAGTAGTACTCCCCCCGGGACAGGGATTAGGAGAGAGCAGTACTTC

j_call: TRBJ1-1
v_call: TRBV14
d_call: -
clone_size: -
cdr3_aa: CASSQLTGTLNTEAFF
cdr3_nt: TGTGCCAGCAGCCAATTAACCGGGACACTGAACACTGAAGCTTTCTTT

j_call: TRBJ2-7
v_call: TRBV10-3
d_call: -
clone_size: -
cdr3_aa: CAISESGGSAEQYF
cdr3_nt: TGTGCCATCAGTGAGTCGGGGGGAAGTGCCGAGCAGTACTTC

j_call: TRBJ2-2
v_call: TRBV19
d_call: TRBD2
clone_size: -
cdr3_aa: CASSILRGRTDGELFF
cdr3_nt: TGTGCCAGTAGTATTTTGCGCGGGAGGACTGACGGGGAGCTGTTTTTT

j_call: TRBJ2-3
v_call: TRBV27
d_call: -
clone_size: -
cdr3_aa: CASSFRGPDTQYF
cdr3_nt: TGTGCCAGCAGTTTTCGAGGCCCAGATACGCAGTATTTT

j_call: TRBJ2-7
v_call: TRBV27
d_call: -
clone_size: -
cdr3_aa: CASSLYRGKASYEQYF
cdr3_nt: TGTGCCAGCAGTTTATATCGGGGGAAGGCGTCCTACGAGCAGTACTTC

j_call: TRBJ1-1
v_call: TRBV6-4
d_call: -
clone_size: -
cdr3_aa: CASRLSGLNTEAFF
cdr3_nt: TGTGCCAGCAGACTCTCAGGGCTAAACACTGAAGCTTTCTTT

j_call: TRBJ2-7
v_call: TRBV13
d_call: -
clone_size: -
cdr3_aa: CASSLVGGASYEQYF
cdr3_nt: TGTGCCAGCAGCTTAGTTGGGGGCGCGTCTTACGAGCAGTACTTC

j_call: TRBJ2-7
v_call: TRBV6-5
d_call: TRBD1
clone_size: -
cdr3_aa: CASSLQGTHEQYF
cdr3_nt: TGTGCCAGCAGCCTACAGGGGACCCACGAGCAGTACTTC

j_call: TRBJ1-2
v_call: TRBV6-1
d_call: -
clone_size: -
cdr3_aa: CASTPDRNGYTF
cdr3_nt: TGTGCCAGCACCCCAGACAGGAATGGCTACACCTTC

j_call: TRBJ2-5
v_call: TRBV5-1
d_call: -
clone_size: -
cdr3_aa: CASSLVVRETQYF
cdr3_nt: TGCGCCAGCAGCTTGGTGGTGCGGGAGACCCAGTACTTC

j_call: TRBJ2-7
v_call: TRBV29-1
d_call: -
clone_size: -
cdr3_aa: CSVEDLTREQYF
cdr3_nt: TGCAGCGTTGAAGATCTGACGAGGGAGCAGTACTTC

j_call: TRBJ2-1
v_call: TRBV7-9
d_call: -
clone_size: once
cdr3_aa: CASSFGTGKVNEQFF
cdr3_nt: TGTGCCAGCAGCTTCGGTACAGGGAAGGTAAATGAGCAGTTCTTC

j_call: TRBJ1-5
v_call: TRBV4-1
d_call: TRBD1
clone_size: -
cdr3_aa: CASSQVGGYSNQPQHF
cdr3_nt: TGCGCCAGCAGCCAAGTAGGGGGCTATAGCAATCAGCCCCAGCATTTT

j_call: TRBJ2-1
v_call: TRBV11-3
d_call: TRBD2
clone_size: -
cdr3_aa: CASSPRRGAYNEQFF
cdr3_nt: TGTGCCAGCAGCCCCAGGCGGGGGGCATACAATGAGCAGTTCTTC

j_call: TRBJ1-2
v_call: TRBV5-5
d_call: -
clone_size: -
cdr3_aa: CASSPPTGGNYGYTF
cdr3_nt: TGTGCCAGCAGCCCGCCGACAGGCGGTAACTATGGCTACACCTTC